Below, one T cell receptor beta chain is given with its context. These data originate in a study of blood T cell repertoires in COVID-19. About the study: Donors in the United States, Italy and Spain gave samples during acute or convalescent COVID-19. Nucleic acid was either cDNA or gDNA, and it came from T cells, B-cell-depleted T cells, or PBMCs.

This CDR3 spans 13 amino acids. CDR1 and CDR2 from the germline V gene are LNHDA and SQIVND (reference sequence). Trimming pared 3 bases from V and 2 bases from J, leaving 8 bases between. Per the original methods: Counts of nucleated cells, estimated from reference gene primer amplification, were obtained. TCRdb keeps only in-frame clones here, not all; method: immunoSEQ multiplex PCR. D and trimming were read from the DNA, whereas the V and J calls and clone size are those reported in that table. Among more than 250,000 clones listed, 89% were seen once. The chain recombines TRBV19 with TRBJ2-7, with a tentative D call TRBD1 (5 bases). The sequence derives from a man aged 18 to 29 who had recovered from COVID-19. Sequencing input: peripheral blood. The CDR3 DNA sequence: TGTGCCAGTAGTATCAGGGATCCCTACGAGCAGTACTTC. This translates into CASSIRDPYEQYF.